One sample yielded the 29 T cell receptor beta chains listed below, sequenced in a study of blood T cell repertoires in COVID-19. Produced via immunoSEQ multiplex PCR; TCRdb's table is partial and in-frame only. The sample includes more than 200,000 clones, 70% to 90% of them seen just once. The sequenced material came from peripheral blood. These receptors came from a man in his late teens or twenties with active or convalescent COVID-19.

This clone came up a few times. The V call is TRBV29-1, the J call TRBJ1-2; a weak D match, TRBD1 (6 bases). The germline V gene encodes CDR1 SQVTM and CDR2 ANQGSEA. This CDR3 is built from 11 residues. The ends were cut back, 5 bases at V and 7 bases at J, with 11 bases in the middle. CDR3 bases: TGCAGCGTTTCAGGGGCGGGTGGCTACACCTTC. Residues: CSVSGAGGYTF.

The chain carries TRBV7-2 and TRBJ1-1; tentative D call: TRBD1 (5 bases). This CDR3 contains 15 residues. Germline assignment: CDR1 SGHTA and CDR2 FQGNSA. V was clipped by 3 bases and J by 1 base, with 12 bases between them. The CDR3 DNA reads as TGTGCCAGCAGCTTGGGCAGGGTGGGGAACACTGAAGCTTTCTTT. Translated, it gives CASSLGRVGNTEAFF.

This clone was observed a handful of times. The chain employs TRBV19 and TRBJ1-1, with D possibly matching TRBD1 (6 bases). Trimming pared 4 bases from V and 8 bases from J, leaving 14 bases between. The CDR3 totals 13 residues. The germline V gene has CDR1 LNHDA and CDR2 SQIVND (reference sequence). In DNA, the CDR3 is TGTGCCAGTAGTAGGCCCGGCCAGGGGGAAGCTTTCTTT. Its translation is CASSRPGQGEAFF.

Comment on this clone: No DNA is shown, since the ends of the CDR3 on it are uncertain; the CDR3 is the one TCRdb lists. CDR3 sequence: CASSSSTGKKTQYF. The rearrangement links TRBV6-5 to TRBJ2-5; the DNA was not used to check the table's D call, TRBD1. The CDR3 spans 14 amino acids, including both terminal residues. Germline CDR1 and CDR2: MNHEY and SVGAGI.

The gene calls are TRBV28 and TRBJ1-2; 7 positions match TRBD1. The CDR3 covers 13 residues. The germline CDR1 and CDR2 sequences are MDHEN and SYDVKM. Losses at the gene ends were 1 base for V and 8 bases for J; bases not matched to a gene: 4. The CDR3 DNA sequence: TGTGCCAGCAGTTTATCGGGACAGAGGGGCTACACCTTC. This gives the protein CASSLSGQRGYTF.

The chain employs TRBV2 and TRBJ2-6; D unresolved. The germline V and J ends were trimmed by 3 bases and 2 bases, with 14 bases remaining between them. Germline-derived CDR1 and CDR2 are SNHLY and FYNNEI. The CDR3 has 17 amino acids. The CDR3 spells CASSDVTVIPGANVLTF. CDR3 DNA: TGTGCCAGCAGTGATGTCACAGTCATTCCTGGGGCCAACGTCCTGACTTTC.

A word on this clone: Different DNA sequences within this sample yield the same CDR3. The chain links TRBV2 to TRBJ1-5; tentatively, D is TRBD1 (5 bases). Trimming removed 1 base from V and 0 bases from J, with 10 bases in between. Germline V gene lookup returns CDR1 SNHLY and CDR2 FYNNEI. This CDR3 is built from 16 residues. CDR3: CASSEGGRRSNQPQHF. CDR3 nucleotide sequence: TGTGCCAGCAGTGAAGGGGGCAGGCGTAGCAATCAGCCCCAGCATTTT.

The rearrangement uses TRBV5-4 and TRBJ2-1; 7 positions agree with TRBD1. V lost 4 bases and J lost 3; bases outside the gene matches: 16. Germline CDR1 and CDR2: SGHNT and YYREEE (reference sequence). The CDR3 is 18 amino acids. The CDR3 sequence: CASSLGGSAGTDYNEQFF. CDR3 in DNA: TGTGCCAGCAGCCTTGGGGGTAGTGCCGGGACAGACTACAATGAGCAGTTCTTC. The whole variable domain, filled in from reference TRBV5-4 and TRBJ2-1, reads ETGVTQSPTHLIKTRGQQVTLRCSSQSGHNTVSWYQQALGQGPQFIFQYYREEENGRGNFPPRFSGLQFPNYSSELNVNALELDDSALYLCASSLGGSAGTDYNEQFFGPGTRLTVL.

This clone has a single count. The J gene is TRBJ1-5, the V gene TRBV30; D remains ambiguous. V was pared by 0 bases and J by 3 bases, with 6 bases between. The CDR3 extends over 13 amino acids. The V gene's germline CDR1 is GTSNPN and CDR2 SVGIG (reference sequence). The CDR3 coding sequence is TGTGCCTGGAGTGTGGGAGACAATCAGCCCCAGCATTTT. It specifies CAWSVGDNQPQHF.

The rearrangement links TRBV9 to TRBJ2-1; 11 bases map to TRBD2. J lost 8 bases, V lost 3 bases, and 7 bases had no gene match. The germline V gene has CDR1 SGDLS and CDR2 YYNGEE. This CDR3 region has 15 residues. The CDR3 here is CASSGTSGGWDEQFF. The CDR3 bases are TGTGCCAGCAGCGGAACTAGCGGGGGCTGGGATGAGCAGTTCTTC.

The V and J genes are TRBV20-1 and TRBJ2-5; D not resolved. From germline, CDR1 is DFQATT and CDR2 SNEGSKA (reference sequence). The CDR3 has 11 amino acids. Between the trimmed V and J ends, which lost 1 base and 4 bases, there was a span of 4 bases. The CDR3 sequence is CSARGAETQYF. CDR3 DNA: TGCAGTGCTAGAGGGGCAGAGACCCAGTACTTC.

The CDR3 region is CASSSSPGTENTEAFF. As DNA, the CDR3 is TGTGCCAGCAGCTCTTCGCCCGGGACAGAGAACACTGAAGCTTTCTTT. The rearrangement uses TRBV9 and TRBJ1-1; 7 bases map to TRBD1. The ends lost 4 bases at V and 1 base at J; junction bases unmatched: 10. Germline lookup yields CDR1 SGDLS and CDR2 YYNGEE. This CDR3 region has 16 residues.

DNA for the CDR3: TGCGCCAGCAGCCACGATGGTTGGCGGGAGTATGAGCAGTTCTTC. Protein product: CASSHDGWREYEQFF. The chain employs TRBV4-3 and TRBJ2-1, with TRBD2 matching 7 bases. The ends lost 3 bases at V and 8 bases at J; junction bases unmatched: 10. This CDR3 contains 15 residues. CDR1 LGHNA and CDR2 YSLEER come from the germline V gene.

This clone was detected only once. This chain uses TRBV19 with TRBJ1-2, with a tentative D call TRBD1 (5 bases). V gave up 8 bases and J gave up 7 bases, with 26 bases separating them. Germline-derived CDR1 and CDR2 are LNHDA and SQIVND (reference sequence). This CDR3 contains 16 residues. The CDR3 reads CASRGLGGYREFGYTF. CDR3 coding DNA: TGTGCCAGTCGGGGGTTAGGTGGTTATCGTGAGTTTGGCTACACCTTC.

The rearrangement links TRBV5-6 to TRBJ1-2, with D maybe TRBD1 (6 bases). V was trimmed by 0 bases and J by 5 bases, leaving 11 bases between them. This CDR3 has 14 amino acids. The germline CDR1 and CDR2 sequences are SGHDT and YYEEEE. CDR3 sequence (DNA): TGTGCCAGCAGCTTGGGGACAGTAATATATGGCTACACCTTC. It yields the protein CASSLGTVIYGYTF.

The V gene is TRBV29-1, the J gene TRBJ2-1; 7 bases agree with TRBD2. The ends lost 8 bases at V and 6 bases at J; junction bases unmatched: 13. The CDR3 is 14 residues long. Germline CDR1 reads SQVTM; CDR2 reads ANQGSEA. CDR3 nucleotides: TGCAGCCTTTGGAACGGGAGCGGGATCAATGAGCAGTTCTTC. It translates to CSLWNGSGINEQFF.

The rearrangement links TRBV29-1 to TRBJ1-1; D remains ambiguous. Germline CDR1 and CDR2: SQVTM and ANQGSEA. V lost 0 bases and J lost 5, with 16 bases in between. This CDR3 has 15 amino acids. CDR3 DNA sequence: TGCAGCGTTGAAGATCGGACTCGCGGAGGGACTGAAGCTTTCTTT. Translation: CSVEDRTRGGTEAFF.

J is TRBJ2-1 and V is TRBV7-8, with D maybe TRBD1 (6 bases). Trimming pared 4 bases from V and 6 bases from J, leaving 10 bases between. This CDR3 has 13 residues. In germline, CDR1 is SGHVS, CDR2 FQNEAQ. For the CDR3, the DNA is TGTGCCAGCAGCTCTGGACAGTCCAATGAGCAGTTCTTC. It is translated as CASSSGQSNEQFF.

This rearrangement joins TRBV9 to TRBJ1-3; 7 bases are a match to TRBD1. Trimming removed 0 bases from V and 1 base from J; junction bases left unmatched: 4. There are 16 residues in the CDR3. Germline loops: CDR1 SGDLS, CDR2 YYNGEE. CDR3 nucleotides: TGTGCCAGCAGCGTAGTCGACAGGGCTTCTGGAAACACCATATATTTT. This translates into CASSVVDRASGNTIYF.

This chain links TRBV4-3 with TRBJ2-7, with D perhaps matching TRBD2 (6 bases). CDR3 length: 15 amino acids. V lost 0 bases and J lost 6, with 15 bases in between. The germline V gene encodes CDR1 LGHNA and CDR2 YSLEER. The CDR3 DNA follows: TGCGCCAGCAGCCAAGATTGGGCTAGCGCATTCGAGCAGTACTTC. Residues: CASSQDWASAFEQYF.

In this sample, this clone turned up a few times. The chain employs TRBV6-1 and TRBJ2-7; 7 nucleotides line up with TRBD2. Germline V gene lookup returns CDR1 MNHNS and CDR2 SASEGT. The CDR3 is 11 residues long. J gave up 12 bases and V 2 bases, and 4 bases lay outside the gene matches. The CDR3 sequence is CASSEQASGYF. The CDR3 region has the DNA TGTGCCAGCAGTGAACAGGCTAGCGGGTACTTC.

CDR3 coding DNA: TGCAGTGCTAGAGCCGGGTACGAGCAGTACTTC. Amino acid sequence: CSARAGYEQYF. The chain has TRBV20-1 and TRBJ2-7; D unresolved. The V end was cut by 1 base, the J end by 4 bases, with 5 bases between. The CDR3 covers 11 residues. The germline gives CDR1 DFQATT, CDR2 SNEGSKA (reference sequence).

This clone was seen a single time. The gene calls are TRBV7-9 and TRBJ1-2, with D uncertain. The CDR3 is 14 residues long. Germline CDR1 and CDR2: SEHNR and FQNEAQ (reference sequence). Trimming removed 0 bases from V and 5 bases from J, with 10 bases in between. The CDR3 coding sequence is TGTGCCAGCAGCTTAGCATCGTCCCGGTATGGCTACACCTTC. Amino acid sequence: CASSLASSRYGYTF.

This clone was recorded many times. The chain has TRBV27 and TRBJ1-3; 8 bases fit TRBD1. Germline CDR1 reads MNHEY; CDR2 reads SMNVEV (reference sequence). The ends lost 4 bases at V and 1 base at J; junction bases unmatched: 6. The CDR3 has 16 amino acids. CDR3 nucleotide sequence: TGTGCCAGCAGTTCGGACAGGGAACTTTCTGGAAACACCATATATTTT. It specifies CASSSDRELSGNTIYF.

DNA for the CDR3: TGTGCCAGCAGCCAAGATCGAGGGACTAGTGTCACAGAGCAGTTCTTC. It yields the protein CASSQDRGTSVTEQFF. The V gene is TRBV4-2, the J gene TRBJ2-1; 8 positions match TRBD2. The CDR3 totals 16 residues. The trim removed 0 bases at V and 10 bases at J, leaving 11 bases unmatched. The germline CDR1 and CDR2 sequences are LGHNA and YNFKEQ.

The chain uses TRBV28 and TRBJ2-7; TRBD1 is a possible D gene (6 bases). Trimming took 4 bases from V and 3 from J, leaving 16 bases between them. This CDR3 spans 15 amino acids. CDR1 and CDR2 (germline): MDHEN, SYDVKM. Written as DNA, the CDR3 is TGTGCCAGCAGTTCAACAGGGCGCTCCCTCTACGAGCAGTACTTC. The encoded protein is CASSSTGRSLYEQYF.

This clone was seen a few times. The chain joins TRBV9 to TRBJ2-1, with D perhaps matching TRBD2 (5 bases). Germline V CDR1 and CDR2: SGDLS, YYNGEE. The V end lost 0 bases, the J end lost 1 base, and 11 bases lay between the germline ends. This CDR3 contains 16 residues. For the CDR3, the DNA is TGTGCCAGCAGCGTAGGGGGAGCGGAGTCCTACAATGAGCAGTTCTTC. It translates to CASSVGGAESYNEQFF.

The genes are TRBV4-3 and TRBJ2-7; TRBD2 matches at 7 bases. The trim removed 1 base at V and 7 bases at J, leaving 16 bases unmatched. Germline values: CDR1 LGHNA, CDR2 YSLEER. The CDR3 consists of 17 residues. Here the CDR3 reads CASSQGLARGSREEQYF. In DNA form, the CDR3 reads TGCGCCAGCAGCCAAGGTCTAGCGCGGGGGAGTCGTGAGGAGCAGTACTTC.

The chain combines TRBV28 with TRBJ2-3; 9 nucleotides match TRBD2. Germline loops: CDR1 MDHEN, CDR2 SYDVKM. The CDR3 consists of 12 residues. The CDR3 nucleotides are TGTGGGACTAGCGCCACTACAGATACGCAGTATTTT. This translates into CGTSATTDTQYF.